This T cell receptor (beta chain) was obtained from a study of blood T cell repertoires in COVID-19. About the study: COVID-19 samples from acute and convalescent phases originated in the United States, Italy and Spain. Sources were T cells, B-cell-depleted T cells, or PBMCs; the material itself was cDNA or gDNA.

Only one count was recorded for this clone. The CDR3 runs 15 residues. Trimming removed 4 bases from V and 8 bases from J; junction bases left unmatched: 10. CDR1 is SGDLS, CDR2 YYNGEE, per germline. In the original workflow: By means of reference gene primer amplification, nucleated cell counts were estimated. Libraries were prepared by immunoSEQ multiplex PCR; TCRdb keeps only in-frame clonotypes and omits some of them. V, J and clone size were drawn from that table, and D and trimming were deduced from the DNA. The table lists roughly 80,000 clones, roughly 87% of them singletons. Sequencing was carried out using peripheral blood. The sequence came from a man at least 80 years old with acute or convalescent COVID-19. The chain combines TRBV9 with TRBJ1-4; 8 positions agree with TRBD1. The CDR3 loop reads CASSPGDRQREKLFF. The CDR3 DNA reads TGTGCCAGCAGCCCCGGGGACAGGCAGAGGGAAAAACTGTTTTTT.